What follows describes a single T cell receptor beta chain. Its antigen target is currently unknown. No clone much larger than this one lies a single base away; base qualities are absent. The germline V gene (reference sequence) supplies CDR1 SEHNR and CDR2 FQNEAQ. Deletion took 2 bases off V and 7 bases off J, with a span of 9 bases between the germline ends. The CDR3 measures 12 amino acids from cysteine to phenylalanine. The DNA shown is the 36-base CDR3, in frame from base 1. This sample is part of a study of blood T cell repertoires in COVID-19 (dated by TCRdb to the early 2020s). Background on the whole study: Collaborator samples came from the United States, Italy and Spain and covered acute and convalescent phases of COVID-19. The prospective study material was composed of cDNA or gDNA derived from T cells, B-cell-depleted T cells, or PBMCs. Deeply sampled blood TCRbeta repertoires from subjects exposed to, actively infected with, or recovered from COVID-19 were included in the dataset. The repertoires were released in a freely available public database meant as a resource for research on the immune response to SARS-CoV-2. The samples were drawn from two sources: the first 160 participants of the ongoing ImmuneRACE study, and over 1,000 subjects contributed by 6 global collaborators. The sample metadata nearly always contained a de-identified subject ID, COVID-19 status, age in years and sex. Where available, HLA class I and class II types were obtained from metadata supplied by the sample provider rather than from assay-based typing.

TCRbeta CDR3 regions were amplified from genomic DNA by means of the immunoSEQ Assay, a bias-controlled multiplex PCR. From the authors' description of their analysis: The number of nucleated cells in each sample was estimated from the amplification of reference gene primers within the assay. To quantify the absolute abundance of each unique TCRbeta CDR3 rearrangement, sequence reads were collapsed and filtered. For each sample, productive Simpson clonality was calculated as the square root of Simpson's diversity index across productive rearrangements. The table comes from immuneACCESS by way of TCRdb, which keeps in-frame sequences with V and J called. Part of the clones is missing from these tables; in studies checked, under half for an unresolved V gene and the rest for unknown reasons. The V and J calls and the clone size are those of that table, but D and trimming were determined from the DNA. Present in this sample are around 250,000 clones, roughly 88% of which were seen just once. The top ten clones comprise around 1.8% of the sample.

Paper-wide results and their limitations: Clinical and demographic metadata were provided uncurated, with the amount varying by source and participant.

Enrolling through a virtual design, the prospective study's participants ranged in age from roughly 18 to 100 years and lived across some 23 United States geographic areas. In the prospective study, cohorts were assigned on the basis of participant-reported clinical history obtained from a screening survey and a study questionnaire. Recovered participants in ImmuneRACE Cohort 3 were defined by two consecutive negative NP/OP PCR tests, clearance by a healthcare professional, or resolution of symptoms. Mobile phlebotomists in the prospective study collected whole blood, serum and a nasopharyngeal or oropharyngeal swab from every participant. Over a roughly 2-month period, participants in the prospective study had the option of providing additional blood draws and questionnaires. Before DNA extraction, prospective study blood samples were shipped either frozen or at room temperature.

The receptor comes from a woman aged 50 to 60 who had recovered from COVID-19. The sequenced sample consisted of PBMCs or T cells enriched from blood (not recorded which). This chain joins TRBV7-9 to TRBJ2-7; no confident D gene assignment can be made. CDR3 reads: CASSLSQKEQYF. The nucleotides are TGTGCCAGCAGCTTATCACAGAAAGAGCAGTACTTC. Extended through the reference TRBV7-9 and TRBJ2-7 proteins, this CDR3 yields the full variable domain: DTGVSQNPRHKITKRGQNVTFRCDPISEHNRLYWYRQTLGQGPEFLTYFQNEAQLEKSRLLSDRFSAERPKGSFSTLEIQRTEQGDSAMYLCASSLSQKEQYFGPGTRLTVT.